This T cell receptor beta chain was identified in a study of cytotoxic CD8 clonotypes in ibrutinib-treated CLL. Overall study: The study recorded mean values of around 250,000 productive templates and tens of thousands of productive rearrangements per sample. General study points: Progressing patients had sampling times that differed from those of sustained-remission patients. Patients had baseline clonality above age-matched healthy donors, and this clonality moved with circulating CD8+ T-cell counts.

V dropped 1 base and J dropped 4; count of bases not matched to a gene: 4. Germline CDR1 is SGDLS and CDR2 is YYNGEE. This CDR3 comprises 15 residues. TCRdb keeps only in-frame clones here, not all; method: immunoSEQ multiplex PCR. The sample lists about 5,500 clones, around 68% occurring once. TCR beta libraries used about 1.9 micrograms of genomic DNA from cryopreserved PBMCs. Details on this clone: Its specificity is unknown.

The sample was PBMCs, taken before ibrutinib treatment. The V gene is TRBV9, the J gene TRBJ2-5; TRBD2 aligns across 10 bases. This receptor was obtained from a human donor with chronic lymphocytic leukemia. The CDR3 coding sequence is TGTGCCAGCAGCGTAACTAGCGGGGACGTAGAGACCCAGTACTTC. Protein: CASSVTSGDVETQYF.